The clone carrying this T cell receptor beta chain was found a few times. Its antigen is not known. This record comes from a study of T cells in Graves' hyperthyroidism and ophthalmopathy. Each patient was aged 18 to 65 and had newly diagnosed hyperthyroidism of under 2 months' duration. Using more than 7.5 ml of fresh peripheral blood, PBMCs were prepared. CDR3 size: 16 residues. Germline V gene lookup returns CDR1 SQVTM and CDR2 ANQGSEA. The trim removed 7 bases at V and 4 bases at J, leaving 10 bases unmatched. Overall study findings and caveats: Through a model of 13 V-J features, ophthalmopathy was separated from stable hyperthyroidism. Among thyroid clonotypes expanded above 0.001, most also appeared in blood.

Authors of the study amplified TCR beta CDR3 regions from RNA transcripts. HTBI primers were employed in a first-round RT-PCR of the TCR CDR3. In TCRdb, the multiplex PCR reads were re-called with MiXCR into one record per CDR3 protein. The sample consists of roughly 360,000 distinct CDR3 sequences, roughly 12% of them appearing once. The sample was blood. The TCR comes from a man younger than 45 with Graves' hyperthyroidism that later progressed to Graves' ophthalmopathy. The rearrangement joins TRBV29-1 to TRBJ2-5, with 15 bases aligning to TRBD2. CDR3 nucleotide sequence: TGCAGCGCCCTGACCCCGGGACTAGCGGGGGGAGAGACCCAGTACTTC. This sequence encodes CSALTPGLAGGETQYF.